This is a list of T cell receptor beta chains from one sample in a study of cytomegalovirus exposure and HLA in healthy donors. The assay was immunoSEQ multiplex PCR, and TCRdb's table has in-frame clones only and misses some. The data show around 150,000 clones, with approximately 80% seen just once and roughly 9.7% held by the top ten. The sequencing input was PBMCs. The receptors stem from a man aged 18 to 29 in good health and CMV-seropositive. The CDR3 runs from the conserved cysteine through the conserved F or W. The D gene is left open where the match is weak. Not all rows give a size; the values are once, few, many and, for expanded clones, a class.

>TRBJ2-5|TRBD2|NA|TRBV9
TGTGCCAGCAGCCCCCCCGGGGGGAAAGAGACCCAGTACTTC
CASSPPGGKETQYF
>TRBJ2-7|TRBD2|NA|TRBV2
TGTGCCAGTCGGCCCCTGGGGGGGAACGAGCAGTACTTC
CASRPLGGNEQYF
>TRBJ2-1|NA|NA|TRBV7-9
TGTGCCAGCAGTTCACTAGCAGTTAATTACAATGAGCAGTTCTTC
CASSSLAVNYNEQFF
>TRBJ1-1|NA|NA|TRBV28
TGTGCCAGCAGTTTACAGGGGAACACTGAAGCTTTCTTT
CASSLQGNTEAFF
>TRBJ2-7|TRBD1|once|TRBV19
TGTGCCAGTAGTATGGGACAGTACGAGCAGTACTTC
CASSMGQYEQYF
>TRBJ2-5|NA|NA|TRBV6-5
TGTGCCAGCAGCCACAGGGGGGGTGGAGAGACCCAGTACTTC
CASSHRGGGETQYF
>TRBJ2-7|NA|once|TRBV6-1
TGTGCCAGCAGTGATCCCCCTCTGGGGGCGTTGTACTTC
CASSDPPLGALYF
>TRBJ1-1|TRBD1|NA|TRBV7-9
TGTGCCAGCAGCCCGCCGGGACAGGGGGGCGACACTGAAGCTTTCTTT
CASSPPGQGGDTEAFF
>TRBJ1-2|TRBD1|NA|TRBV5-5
TGTGCCAGCAGCCCCCCGACAGGGATTAGGGGCTACACCTTC
CASSPPTGIRGYTF
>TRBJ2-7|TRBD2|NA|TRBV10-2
TGCGCCAGCAGTGAGTCAGGCGGGAGAGTGGTCTACGAGCAGTACTTC
CASSESGGRVVYEQYF
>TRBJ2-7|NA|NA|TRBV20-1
TGCAGTGCTCCTACTATGTACGAGCAGTACTTC
CSAPTMYEQYF
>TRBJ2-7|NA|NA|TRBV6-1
TGTGCCACCCGGGGGAGGACCTACGAGCAGTACTTC
CATRGRTYEQYF
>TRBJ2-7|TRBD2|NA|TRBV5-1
TGCGCCAGCAGCAGGGGGCCTGCGGGAGGGCCCAGCCACGAGCAGTACTTC
CASSRGPAGGPSHEQYF
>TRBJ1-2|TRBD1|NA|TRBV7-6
TGTGCCAGCAGCTTAGAGGGGGCGGATGGCTACACCTTC
CASSLEGADGYTF
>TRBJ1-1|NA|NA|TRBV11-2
TGTGCCAGCAGCTTAGAAACAGTGAACACTGAAGCTTTCTTT
CASSLETVNTEAFF
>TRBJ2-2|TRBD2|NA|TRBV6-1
TGTGCCAGCAGTGAAGCGGGAGGGGCACGGATCACCGGGGAGCTGTTTTTT
CASSEAGGARITGELFF
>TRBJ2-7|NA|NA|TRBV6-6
TGTGCCAGCAGTTACAGCGGCCATCTGTACTTC
CASSYSGHLYF
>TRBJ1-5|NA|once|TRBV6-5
TGTGCCAGCAGTTACTCGGCCAGCAATCAGCCCCAGCATTTT
CASSYSASNQPQHF
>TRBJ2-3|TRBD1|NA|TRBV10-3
TGTGCCGTCAGGGGGACAGCGGCTTATACGCAGTATTTT
CAVRGTAAYTQYF
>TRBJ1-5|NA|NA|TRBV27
TGTGCCAGTGCCGCGGGACCGGTAGTGCCCCAGCATTTT
CASAAGPVVPQHF
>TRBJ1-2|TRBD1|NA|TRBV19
TGTGCCAGTAGCCCCCGGGACAGGGAGTATGGCTACACCTTC
CASSPRDREYGYTF
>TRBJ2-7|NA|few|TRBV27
TGTGCCAGCAGTTTATCGAGGAACGAGCAGTACTTC
CASSLSRNEQYF
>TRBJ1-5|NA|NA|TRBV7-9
TGTGCCAGCAGCTCCGAATCCGGGACGGACTATAGCAATCAGCCCCAGCATTTT
CASSSESGTDYSNQPQHF
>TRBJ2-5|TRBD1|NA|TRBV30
TGTGCCTGGAGAGGGGGCGCGGAGACCCAGTACTTC
CAWRGGAETQYF
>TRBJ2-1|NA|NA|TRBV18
TGTGCCAGCTCACCAATACCTAGGAATGAGCAGTTCTTC
CASSPIPRNEQFF
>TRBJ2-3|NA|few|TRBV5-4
TGTGCCAGCAGCGTCCGGGGTGACGCCATAAACACAGATACGCAGTATTTT
CASSVRGDAINTDTQYF
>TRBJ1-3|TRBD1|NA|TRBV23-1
TGCGCCAGCAGTCAGCCCACGGGACAGGGTCGGAACACCATATATTTT
CASSQPTGQGRNTIYF
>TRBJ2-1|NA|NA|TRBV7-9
TGTGCCAGCAGCTTATTTCCAGGCAATGAGCAGTTCTTC
CASSLFPGNEQFF
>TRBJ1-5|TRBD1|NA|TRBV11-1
TGTGCCAGCAGCAAACGGGACAGCGCAAATCAGCCCCAGCATTTT
CASSKRDSANQPQHF
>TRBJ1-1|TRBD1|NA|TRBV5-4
TGTGCCAGCAGCTTGCGGGACAGTATTCAAGCTTTCTTT
CASSLRDSIQAFF
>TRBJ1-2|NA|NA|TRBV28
NA
CASSTSDGYTF
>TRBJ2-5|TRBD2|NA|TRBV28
TGTGCCAGCAGTCTCACCAGCGGGAGAGAGTTAGATGAGACCCAGTACTTC
CASSLTSGRELDETQYF
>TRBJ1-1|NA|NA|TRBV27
TGTGCCAGCACGCCGTGGCGGGGGATGAACACTGAAGCTTTCTTT
CASTPWRGMNTEAFF
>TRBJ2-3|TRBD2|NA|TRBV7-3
TGTGCCAGCAGCCACGGGGGGGGCCCCACAGATACGCAGTATTTT
CASSHGGGPTDTQYF
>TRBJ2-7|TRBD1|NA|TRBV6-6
TGTGCCAGCAGCCACCGACAGGGTGGTAGCTACGAGCAGTACTTC
CASSHRQGGSYEQYF
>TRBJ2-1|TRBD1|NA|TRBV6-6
TGTGCCAGCAGTTACGCCTACAGGGGCTCCTACAATGAGCAGTTCTTC
CASSYAYRGSYNEQFF
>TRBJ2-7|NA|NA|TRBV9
TGTGCCAGCAGCTCCCGCCCCCTAGGGGGCTACGAGCAGTACTTC
CASSSRPLGGYEQYF
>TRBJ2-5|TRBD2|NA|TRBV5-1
TGCGCCAGCAGCTTGTGGCGGGGGGGCCTCCAAGAGACCCAGTACTTC
CASSLWRGGLQETQYF
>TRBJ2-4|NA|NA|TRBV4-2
TGTGCCAGCAGCCGACTAGGTACGATAGCCAAAAACATTCAGTACTTC
CASSRLGTIAKNIQYF
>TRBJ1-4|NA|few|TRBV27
TGTGCCAGCAGTGATAGGCCGGGACAAGTTAATGAAAAACTGTTTTTT
CASSDRPGQVNEKLFF
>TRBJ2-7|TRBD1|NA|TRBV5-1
TGCGCCAGCCAAGTAGACAGGGGGCTGGACGAGCAGTACTTC
CASQVDRGLDEQYF